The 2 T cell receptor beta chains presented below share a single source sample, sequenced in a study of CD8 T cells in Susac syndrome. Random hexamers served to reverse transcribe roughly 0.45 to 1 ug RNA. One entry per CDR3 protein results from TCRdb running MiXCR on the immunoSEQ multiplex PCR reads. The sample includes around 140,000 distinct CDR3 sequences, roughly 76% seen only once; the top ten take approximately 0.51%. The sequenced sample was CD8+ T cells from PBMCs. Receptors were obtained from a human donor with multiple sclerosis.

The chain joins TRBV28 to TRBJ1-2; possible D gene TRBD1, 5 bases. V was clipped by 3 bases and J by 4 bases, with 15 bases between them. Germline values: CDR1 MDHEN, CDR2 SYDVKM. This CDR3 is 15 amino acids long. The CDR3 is CASSLVFEGPYGYTF. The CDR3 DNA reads TGTGCCAGCAGTTTGGTATTTGAGGGACCCTATGGCTACACCTTC.

DNA for the CDR3: TGTGCCAGCAGTTACTTGGGGGACGAAAAACTGTTTTTT. Its translation: CASSYLGDEKLFF. The V gene is TRBV6-5, the J gene TRBJ1-4, with a possible D match to TRBD1 (5 bases). This CDR3 region has 13 residues. The V gene lost 1 base and the J gene lost 8 bases, with 8 bases spanning the gap. Germline loops: CDR1 MNHEY, CDR2 SVGAGI.